The 20 T cell receptor beta chains below come from one sample, sequenced in a study of regulatory T cells in long-lasting Graves disease. Time point meaning: newly diagnosed GD, antithyroid drugs for less than 3 months. Making the TCR library involved RNA that had been extracted from PBMCs. Both iRepertoire HTBI primers and Arm-PCR of CDR3 regions were used to build the TCR beta libraries. TCRdb reanalysed the multiplex PCR reads using MiXCR and keeps one entry per CDR3 protein. Of roughly 380,000 distinct CDR3 sequences listed, over 15% are singletons. The same sample was also studied in work on T cells in Graves' hyperthyroidism and ophthalmopathy.

The source material was peripheral blood mononuclear cells (PBMCs), sampled at new diagnosis, from a patient treated with antithyroid drugs. Receptors originate from a middle-aged man with Graves disease.

The gene calls are TRBV11-1 and TRBJ2-7, with 7 bases identical to TRBD1. The junction had 2 bases not matched to a gene; V was cut back by 3 bases and J by 3 bases. The CDR3 sequence is 13 residues long. The germline CDR1 and CDR2 sequences are SGHAT and FQDESV (reference sequence). The CDR3 bases are TGTGCCAGCAGCTTTAACAGGGGCTACGAGCAGTACTTC. Protein product: CASSFNRGYEQYF. Variable domain in full (rest from reference TRBV11-1 and TRBJ2-7): EAEVAQSPRYKITEKSQAVAFWCDPISGHATLYWYRQILGQGPELLVQFQDESVVDDSQLPKDRFSAERLKGVDSTLKIQPAELGDSAMYLCASSFNRGYEQYFGPGTRLTVT.

This clonotype has a count of ten or more. This chain uses TRBV2 with TRBJ1-1, with a tentative D call TRBD1 (5 bases). V was shortened by 3 bases and J by 7 bases, with 21 bases between the two germline ends. The CDR3 extends over 16 amino acids. The germline CDR1 and CDR2 sequences are SNHLY and FYNNEI. The DNA of the CDR3 is TGTGCCAGCAGTGACAGGGTGGCCATATATTCTGGTGAAGCTTTCTTT. Translated: CASSDRVAIYSGEAFF.

This clonotype has ten or more counts. The chain has TRBV12-3 or TRBV12-4 and TRBJ2-5; the match to TRBD2 covers 10 bases. The CDR3 is made up of 15 amino acids. With V trimmed by 6 bases and J by 3 bases, 7 bases remained unmatched. CDR3 protein: CASSRGLAGEETQYF. The CDR3 bases are TGTGCCAGCAGCAGAGGGCTAGCGGGGGAAGAGACCCAGTACTTC.

The sample holds many counts of this clonotype. The chain carries TRBV9 and TRBJ2-1, with 8 bases matching TRBD1. Germline lookup yields CDR1 SGDLS and CDR2 YYNGEE. The CDR3 is 15 residues long. J lost 3 bases, V lost 2 bases, and 4 bases had no gene match. The CDR3: CASSVGTGYYNEQFF. CDR3 in DNA: TGTGCCAGCAGCGTCGGGACAGGTTACTACAATGAGCAGTTCTTC.

In this sample, this clonotype turned up many times. This sequence joins TRBV5-1 and TRBJ2-7; no clear D. The V gene lost 1 base and the J gene lost 2 bases, with 10 bases spanning the gap. CDR3 length: 14 amino acids. Germline V gene data show CDR1 as SGHRS and CDR2 as YFSETQ. In nucleotides, the CDR3 is TGCGCCAGCAGCTTGAGCACAGTAACCTACGAGCAGTACTTC. This gives the protein CASSLSTVTYEQYF. Full variable domain (rest looked up from reference TRBV5-1 and TRBJ2-7): KAGVTQTPRYLIKTRGQQVTLSCSPISGHRSVSWYQQTPGQGLQFLFEYFSETQRNKGNFPGRFSGRQFSNSRSEMNVSTLELGDSALYLCASSLSTVTYEQYFGPGTRLTVT.

Points on this clonotype: This likely comes from a read error, as the CDR3 has no conserved phenylalanine or tryptophan at its end. The chain joins TRBV29-1 to TRBJ2-4; possibly TRBD1 or TRBD2 for D (6 bases each). Trimming cost V 4 bases and J 5 bases, with 15 bases left between them. The germline V gene encodes CDR1 SQVTM and CDR2 ANQGSEA. The CDR3 runs 14 residues. The CDR3 here is CSVAGGTFQNIQYL. CDR3 bases: TGCAGCGTTGCCGGAGGGACATTCCAAAACATTCAGTACCTC.

The chain links TRBV3-1 to TRBJ2-5; TRBD2 agrees at 8 bases. Germline values: CDR1 LGHDT, CDR2 YNNKEL (reference sequence). Germline trimming cut 7 bases from V and 0 bases from J; bases unmatched to any gene: 10. The CDR3 runs 16 residues. The CDR3 region is CASTGGTASYQETQYF. CDR3 DNA sequence: TGTGCCAGCACGGGGGGGACGGCTTCGTACCAAGAGACCCAGTACTTC.

At least ten counts were recorded for this clonotype. The gene calls are TRBV5-1 and TRBJ2-2; D ambiguous. Germline V gene sequence: CDR1 SGHRS, CDR2 YFSETQ. The V end was cut by 1 base, the J end by 11 bases, with 6 bases between. The CDR3 runs 11 residues. DNA of the CDR3: TGCGCCAGCAGCTTGAGTGATGAGCTGTTTTTT. Translation: CASSLSDELFF.

V gene TRBV5-1 combines with J gene TRBJ1-4; D unresolved. The CDR3 totals 13 residues. The V end was cut by 5 bases, the J end by 7 bases, with 12 bases between. Germline V gene sequence: CDR1 SGHRS, CDR2 YFSETQ. The CDR3 reads CASRVSPSEKLFF. The CDR3, as DNA: TGCGCCAGCAGGGTCTCGCCTAGTGAAAAACTGTTTTTT.

A few counts support this clonotype. This may stem from a read error, because a much larger clone lies one nucleotide away. The rearrangement joins TRBV28 to TRBJ1-2; tentative D call: TRBD1 (6 bases). The length of the CDR3 is 12 residues. Germline CDR1 MDHEN, CDR2 SYDVKM. V was trimmed by 8 bases and J by 7 bases, leaving 14 bases between them. The CDR3 here is CASDDRIGGYTF. The CDR3 DNA follows: TGTGCCAGCGATGACAGGATAGGTGGCTACACCTTC.

The table lists this clonotype with many counts. This sequence joins TRBV5-1 and TRBJ1-1; a weak D match, TRBD1 (5 bases). The CDR3 loop spans 15 amino acids. Trimming stripped 2 bases from V and 5 bases from J, with 16 bases between. CDR1 SGHRS and CDR2 YFSETQ come from the germline V gene. The DNA for the CDR3 is TGCGCCAGCAGCTTTTACCGGGGCGAGTCGACTGAAGCTTTCTTT. Its protein product is CASSFYRGESTEAFF.

The rearrangement links TRBV24-1 to TRBJ1-2; no clear D. V lost 5 bases and J 6 bases, leaving 12 bases between the germline ends. This CDR3 spans 13 amino acids. The germline V gene has CDR1 KGHDR and CDR2 SFDVKD. CDR3 DNA sequence: TGTGCCACCAGTGCCGCAGCGCAGGATGGCTACACCTTC. This gives the protein CATSAAAQDGYTF.

This sequence joins TRBV12-3 or TRBV12-4 and TRBJ2-2; a possible D gene is TRBD2 (5 bases). This CDR3 contains 15 residues. V was pared by 5 bases and J by 2 bases, with 12 bases between. This CDR3 reads CASSPYGVNTGELFF. CDR3 in DNA: TGTGCCAGCAGTCCCTACGGGGTTAACACCGGGGAGCTGTTTTTT.

This clonotype has ten or more counts. The genes are TRBV9 and TRBJ2-2, with D perhaps TRBD2 (6 bases). CDR1 is SGDLS, CDR2 YYNGEE, per germline. The V end lost 4 bases, the J end lost 9 bases, and 13 bases lay between the germline ends. The CDR3 consists of 13 residues. CDR3 nucleotide sequence: TGTGCCAGCAGCCGAGATAGCGGCCGGGAGCTGTTTTTT. Protein product: CASSRDSGRELFF.

The chain recombines TRBV7-3 with TRBJ2-2, with 7 bases fitting TRBD2. This CDR3 comprises 17 residues. The germline gives CDR1 SGHTA, CDR2 FQGTGA. With 5 bases clipped from V and 0 bases from J, the junction kept 9 bases outside the gene matches. CDR3 sequence: CASSHPPGGANTGELFF. The CDR3 DNA reads TGTGCCAGCAGCCACCCCCCGGGGGGAGCGAACACCGGGGAGCTGTTTTTT. The complete variable domain, with remaining parts taken from reference TRBV7-3 and TRBJ2-2, reads GAGVSQTPSNKVTEKGKYVELRCDPISGHTALYWYRQSLGQGPEFLIYFQGTGAADDSGLPNDRFFAVRPEGSVSTLKIQRTERGDSAVYLCASSHPPGGANTGELFFGEGSRLTVL.

The chain carries TRBV12-3 or TRBV12-4 and TRBJ2-7, with 8 bases identical to TRBD1. The DNA end lines up better with TRBJ2-5; the J call may be wrong. There are 15 residues in the CDR3. DNA of the CDR3: TGTGCCAGCACCTCAAGGCAGGGGGCGCGAGAGACCCAGTACTTC. Translated, it gives CASTSRQGARETQYF.

This clonotype has ten or more counts. CDR3 in amino acids: CASSFAGDGYTF. The CDR3 DNA is TGCGCCAGCAGCTTCGCGGGGGACGGCTACACCTTC. The gene calls are TRBV5-1 and TRBJ1-2, with D possibly TRBD1 on 5 matching bases. CDR3 length: 12 amino acids. The V end was cut by 2 bases, the J end by 8 bases, with 10 bases between. From germline, CDR1 is SGHRS and CDR2 YFSETQ.

This clonotype appeared many times. The rearrangement links TRBV3-1 to TRBJ1-4, with D hard to call. The V end lost 0 bases, the J end lost 6 bases, and 8 bases lay between the germline ends. Germline values: CDR1 LGHDT, CDR2 YNNKEL (reference sequence). The CDR3 is 14 amino acids. Here the CDR3 DNA reads TGTGCCAGCAGCCAAGATAGGGCACATGAAAAACTGTTTTTT. Translated: CASSQDRAHEKLFF.

This clonotype came up many times. The genes are TRBV2 and TRBJ1-1; possibly TRBD1 for D (5 bases). Trimming stripped 7 bases from V and 8 bases from J, with 14 bases between. CDR3 length: 12 residues. Looked up from germline, CDR1 is SNHLY and CDR2 is FYNNEI. CDR3 in amino acids: CASKQEEGEAFF. CDR3 sequence (DNA): TGTGCCAGCAAGCAGGAGGAGGGGGAAGCTTTCTTT.

This clonotype was seen more than once but under ten times. The CDR3 bases are TGTGCCAGCAGTTACGGGACAGTATTGGACGAGCAGTACTTC. Its translation: CASSYGTVLDEQYF. The chain is built from TRBV6-2 or TRBV6-3 and TRBJ2-7; 7 bases line up with TRBD1. V shed 2 bases, J shed 5 bases, and the junction held 6 bases outside the gene matches. CDR3 length: 14 residues. Germline V gives CDR1 MNHEY, CDR2 SVGEGT.